Sequencing of this TCR delta chain was carried out in a study of gamma-delta T cells after stem cell transplantation. TCRdb re-called clones from the RT-PCR reads via CATT. This table holds 650 to 850 delta-chain clones, roughly a tenth found once. This clone is termed hyperexpanded (1% or more). The same CDR3 arises from other DNA sequences in this sample as well. The sample was gamma-delta T cells. The origin of this receptor is a human donor. It is not recorded whose cells these are; they may come from a transplant donor.

Here the CDR3 reads CAASARAGGYLPRYTDKLIF. CDR3 DNA: TGTGCAGCAAGCGCGCGGGCTGGGGGATACTTGCCAAGGTACACCGATAAACTCATCTTT. The chain recombines TRAV29/DV5 with TRDJ1; 11 nucleotides match TRDD3. This CDR3 is 20 amino acids long. Germline V gives CDR1 NSMFDY, CDR2 ISSIKDK. After removal of 0 bases from V and 0 bases from J, the junction contained 16 bases not matched to a gene.